This entry features one T cell receptor beta chain sequence. Its antigen remains unknown. Treatment meaning: roughly 10-day PBMC culture with coronavirus spike peptide pools or control peptides (ViraFEST assay). This entry is derived from a study of vaccination and CD4 T cells after COVID-19. The wider study: Convalescent participants consisted of six males and four females, two being Hispanic. Findings of the study overall: 304 of 307 vaccine-specific clones from convalescent patients were spike mono-reactive.

Oncomine TCR Beta short-read sequencing was applied to DNA from cultured CD4+ T cells. From CD4+ T cells that had been cultured, genomic DNA was extracted. One entry per CDR3 protein results from TCRdb running MiXCR on the PCR reads. This repertoire shows fewer than 8,500 distinct CDR3 sequences, about 75% found once; its top ten account for roughly 20%. Specimen: CD4+ T cells from blood, cultured in vitro. This clonotype was obtained from a human donor who had recovered from COVID-19.

CDR3 sequence (DNA): TGCAGTGCTCATAGCGGGTCGAACACCGGGGAGCTGTTTTTT. It codes for CSAHSGSNTGELFF. The chain is built from TRBV20-1 and TRBJ2-2; 7 positions match TRBD2. Germline V CDR1 and CDR2: DFQATT, SNEGSKA (reference sequence). Germline trimming cut 5 bases from V and 0 bases from J; bases unmatched to any gene: 3. The CDR3 runs to 14 residues.